This T cell receptor (beta chain) comes out of a study of cytomegalovirus exposure and HLA in healthy donors. Primers included in the PCR were 60 Vbeta and 13 Jbeta primers. The method was immunoSEQ multiplex PCR; TCRdb's version includes in-frame clones alone and lacks a portion of them. The sample has 150,000 or so clones; approximately 86% are singletons. Study outcomes and limitations: Owing to their indistinguishability, certain V segments, notably TRBV6-2 and TRBV6-3, were excluded.

A note on this clone: Its specificity is unknown.

CDR1 is MGHRA, CDR2 YSYEKL, per germline. V dropped 1 base and J dropped 1; count of bases not matched to a gene: 6. This CDR3 comprises 18 residues. Specimen: PBMCs. This receptor was identified in a male donor in good health and CMV-seronegative. The V and J genes are TRBV4-1 and TRBJ2-3, with 12 positions matching TRBD2. Here the CDR3 reads CASSQALAGGIGTDTQYF. DNA for the CDR3: TGCGCCAGCAGCCAAGCCCTAGCGGGGGGGATCGGCACAGATACGCAGTATTTT.